This T cell receptor (beta chain) emerged from a study of cytomegalovirus exposure and HLA in healthy donors (dated by TCRdb to 2017 to 2019). About the investigation overall: An earlier analysis of 550 to 700 of the donors reported roughly 300 Gb of sequence data and 117 million unique TCR beta sequences from 150 million to 200 million T cells. Across 398 genotyped donors of the cohort, an average of 235,054 unique TCR beta nucleotide sequences per donor were sequenced, and approximately 19% of those sequences were non-productive. The number of donors typed differed by locus, with roughly 620-640 for A, B, C, DRB1 and DQB1, around 500 for DQA1, some 570 for DPA1, and under 490 for DPB1. The study aimed to test whether signatures of past pathogen exposure could be identified by cataloging public T cell receptors. An earlier analysis of around 580 of the donors used high-throughput TCR beta sequencing to judge whether each TCR beta V gene segment behaved as functional or pseudogenic. Donor age, sex, ethnicity and CMV serostatus were compiled together with the repertoire data. Among the roughly 400 genotyped donors, approximately 77% belonged to the genetic ancestry cluster associated with self-reported Caucasian donors. The study used immunosequencing to profile the T cell repertoires of under 700 subjects and linked those repertoires to cytomegalovirus serostatus. A later genetic analysis took genome-wide SNP genotypes for about 65% of the 666 donors and used that subset as a discovery cohort. Roughly five DR-DQ haplotypes were handled as single units for association and clustering because linkage in the cohort was strong. All discovery cohort repertoires had been generated on a single sequencing platform. In addition to the first cohort of 500 to 850 subjects, a separate validation cohort of around 110 different subjects was used. The study combined high-throughput TCR immunosequencing, statistical association of individual TCRs with disease status, and machine learning to predict cytomegalovirus infection status. A later analysis re-analyzed previously published TCR beta repertoires from roughly 690 donors and added high-resolution HLA genotyping to study TCR occurrence patterns. Class I and class II HLA loci were covered by the typing at four-digit resolution. Rather than using new phenotypic data, the later analysis identified candidate immune exposures from TCR beta sequences and from how often those sequences occurred across donors. Roughly 300 gigabases of sequencing data and around 85 million unique TCR sequences made up an early release that covered 500 to 650 HLA-typed donors. Findings and caveats that apply to the study as a whole: Across donors, most TCR sequences were observed very rarely, whereas some public TCRs were present in many individuals. Sequencing depth was assumed to be roughly uniform across donors in the presence/absence analyses, though that assumption may not hold. A later analysis found that most CMV-associated TCR beta chains appeared HLA-restricted, with HLA associations seemingly driven largely by CMV exposure. The authors suggested that the approach could potentially be extended to other disease states and immunological phenotypes. According to a later analysis, parvovirus B19, influenza, CMV and Epstein-Barr virus appeared linked to several top co-occurrence clusters. Strong co-occurrence of HLA alleles, especially DR and DQ, made assigning TCR associations to individual alleles difficult. A further reported finding was that TCR beta sequences accurately predicted the HLA-A and HLA-B alleles for most subjects in the first cohort. In vitro tests confirmed that three of the cytomegalovirus-associated TCR beta chains recognize cytomegalovirus antigens. This cohort had only TCR beta chains sequenced, and the lack of alpha or paired-chain data limited which features could be detected. Immune exposure information for the cohort was limited to CMV serostatus. A later analysis found that HLA-associated TCR beta chains were more clonally expanded and had lower generation probabilities than equally common non-associated chains. Some IMGT-functional V segments, including TRBV6-2 and TRBV6-3, could not be distinguished by the 87-base-pair reads and were therefore excluded. A group of highly shared sequence variants was considered likely to be a technical artifact of the sequencing pipeline. Compared with the roughly 710-donor mean, donors in an Asian-associated ancestry cluster had fewer N-insertions in productive TCRs, according to a later genetic analysis. According to a later analysis, TCR association rates differed among HLA loci, with DRB1 alleles showing the most associated TCRs and HLA-C alleles showing the fewest. The earlier analysis of approximately 560 of the donors excluded some 15 rarely observed V segments, including chromosome 9 orphons, because counts were too low. Broadly in line with IMGT annotations, most TCR beta V segments showed up in productive rearrangements about 87% or about 30% of the time in an earlier analysis of a few hundred of the donors. A later genetic analysis associated a missense DCLRE1C variant with V-gene and J-gene trimming of TCR beta chains, and an independent cohort replicated the association. The study gave a list of over 150 TCR beta chains associated with cytomegalovirus. At a false discovery rate of 0.05, a later analysis linked about 16,000 TCR beta sequences to specific HLA alleles. Linkage disequilibrium might explain the correlated functional status among segregating V segments, but an unknown experimental factor could not be ruled out. The classifier was reported to diagnose cytomegalovirus status with high specificity and sensitivity in both the original cohort and the validation cohort. Because some donors lacked HLA typing at each locus, the association tests relied only on the typed subset.

On this clone: Its antigen specificity is not known. No qualities accompany the bases; no much larger clone lies one base away.

Sequences MNHEY (CDR1) and SMNVEV (CDR2) are obtained from the germline V gene (reference sequence). The CDR3, from cysteine to phenylalanine, totals 15 residues. Here the CDR3 DNA is all that survives: 45 bases in frame from base 1. V is shortened by 2 bases, J by 5 bases, and the region joining them spans 15 bases. The cohort comprised around 700 healthy bone marrow donors. At the time of sampling, all cohort members were nominally healthy, though unrecorded immune exposures were likely present. The donor tested CMV seronegative and was one of the 352 seronegative cohort members. Every donor gave a peripheral blood sample, and the peripheral blood mononuclear cells from that sample were used for TCR beta sequencing. The Qiagen DNeasy Blood Extraction Kit was used to extract genomic DNA from the blood cell samples. Library construction relied on the immunoSEQ multiplex PCR assay. For the multiplex PCR, a mixture combining 60 forward primers for TCR Vbeta segments and 13 reverse primers for TCR Jbeta segments was used. The CDR3 region of rearranged TCR beta genes was amplified from genomic DNA with a multiplex PCR assay. On the Illumina HiSeq System, the amplified TCR beta libraries were sequenced as 87-base-pair reads. Turning to the authors' computational methods: A later analysis counted tens of millions of unique TCR beta chains across the 640 or so repertoires, and 10 million to 11 million of these chains were shared by at least two donors. A nearest-neighbor algorithm error-corrected the raw reads and collapsed the reads into unique sequences, merging closely related sequences to remove PCR and sequencing errors. CDR3 sequences were aligned to IMGT reference sequences to assign V, D and J gene segments. For a sequence to be retained, a match of at least six nucleotides to both a V gene segment and a J gene segment was required. A rearrangement was called productive if the CDR3 had no stop codons and remained in frame with V and J, and every other rearrangement was called non-productive. Following IMGT convention, CDR3 was defined as the stretch from the second conserved V-encoded cysteine up to the conserved J-encoded phenylalanine. Sequences without an unambiguous match to a single V gene segment were excluded from the earlier analysis of over 500 of the donors. An earlier analysis of over 450 of the donors classified V segments as functional when productive rearrangements were above 56.7% and as segregating when the standard deviation between donors was above 5%. A statistical classification framework was built to diagnose cytomegalovirus status from the catalog of TCR beta chain sequences. In a later analysis, TCR nucleotide sequences were compared against IMGT/GENE-DB human TR gene sequences so that V and J genes could be assigned. In a later analysis, CDR3 sequences and most-parsimonious VDJ recombination scenarios were assigned using the TCRdist pipeline. In a later analysis, each TCR beta chain was defined by its CDR3 amino acid sequence together with its V-gene family, and reads lacking a unique V-gene family were excluded. A later analysis removed several hundred highly shared, low-generation-probability nucleotide sequences to deal with suspected cross-contamination and a sequencing artifact. For each public chain, a later analysis derived a clonal expansion index from normalized ranks of inferred template counts within each repertoire. In a later analysis, generation probabilities were computed using a VDJ recombination model fitted to out-of-frame rearrangements, and the results were checked against IGoR. Hypergeometric tests were used in a later analysis to score TCR-TCR, TCR-HLA and TCR-CMV co-occurrence, with a repertoire-size bias correction applied to the TCR pairs. To estimate false discovery rates, a later analysis permuted the HLA or CMV assignments 20 times. In a later analysis, co-occurring TCRs were grouped using DBSCAN, and TCRdist sequence similarity was added for clustering within HLA-allele-positive subsets. Co-occurrence clustering excluded repertoires with fewer than 30,000 or more than 120,000 public chains, plus five with anomalous nucleotide sharing. This immuneACCESS table, as held by TCRdb, lists in-frame sequences with V and J called but not all clones. Of the missing ones, under half trace to an unresolved V gene in checked studies; the others have no known cause. V, J and clone size reflect that table, while D and trimming were determined from the DNA. This sample is represented by around 140,000 clones; 75% to 90% of them were singletons. More than 1.5% of the sample is held by the ten biggest clonotypes.

This chain is built from TRBV27 and TRBJ1-2, and the D gene may be TRBD1, 6 bases matching. Material for sequencing was PBMCs. This TCR came from a man aged 35 to 55 in good health and CMV-seronegative. Here the CDR3 is given as CASSLNRDTVYGYTF. The bases read TGTGCCAGCAGTTTAAATCGGGACACCGTTTATGGCTACACCTTC.